This T cell receptor beta chain was sequenced during a study of cytomegalovirus exposure and HLA in healthy donors. Study findings and constraints: An analysis that was carried out later associated 16,951 TCR beta sequences with HLA alleles at 0.05 false discovery rate. Across HLA loci, a later analysis found differing TCR association rates, with DRB1 most and HLA-C fewest. Overall, around 150 TCR beta chains were annotated as cytomegalovirus-associated.

Trimming stripped 7 bases from V and 1 base from J, with 14 bases between. Germline values: CDR1 MNHNS, CDR2 SASEGT. CDR3 length: 14 amino acids. A note on this clone: Antigen: not known.

The PCR had 60 Vbeta and 13 Jbeta primers. Here immunoSEQ multiplex PCR was the method, and the copy in TCRdb shows in-frame clones only, minus some. Here the sample spans roughly 180,000 clones, 80% being singletons. Input material: PBMCs. The rearrangement links TRBV6-1 to TRBJ2-7, with a weak D call TRBD2 (6 bases). The clonotype comes from a man aged 25 to 45 in good health and CMV-seropositive. CDR3 amino acids: CASNGREVSYEQYF. The CDR3 region has the DNA TGTGCCAGCAACGGCAGGGAGGTTTCCTACGAGCAGTACTTC.